This T cell receptor beta chain emerged from a study of T cells in narcolepsy. Note on this clone: Its target is unknown.

Only in-frame clones appear in the TCRdb table, and some are missing; sequencing was by immunoSEQ multiplex PCR. The sample lists tens of thousands of clones, around 79% seen once, with more than 6.5% in the top ten. Notes on the study in general: Reportedly, autoreactive clonotypes were serially detected in patients' blood but not controls'. Autoreactive HCRT-specific and TRIB2-specific clonotypes were marked in same-patient CSF-versus-blood CD4+ comparisons.

Per germline, CDR1 MNHNY and CDR2 SVGAGI (reference sequence). V lost 10 bases, J lost 2 bases, and 17 bases lay in between. This CDR3 is built from 14 residues. The TCR was taken from a human donor in good health. J is TRBJ2-5 and V is TRBV6-6, with D possibly matching TRBD2 (6 bases). Sequenced sample: memory (CD45RA-) CD4+ T cells from blood. CDR3 sequence reads: CAIYSGLAQETQYF. DNA of the CDR3: TGTGCCATCTATTCGGGACTCGCTCAAGAGACCCAGTACTTC.